This T cell receptor (beta chain) originates from a study of radiation and T cells in renal cell carcinoma. Study-level background: Nephrectomy followed 15 Gy stereotactic body radiation by 4 weeks.

With 5 bases removed from V and 0 bases from J, the gap between germline ends came to 20 bases. The CDR3 consists of 18 residues. CDR1 SGHVS and CDR2 FNYEAQ come from the germline V gene. The sample's time point: baseline pretreatment blood. The treatment is: 15 Gy SBRT to primary tumor, nephrectomy 4 weeks later. Using immunoSEQ multiplex PCR, the repertoire was profiled, and TCRdb retains in-frame clones only, with some absent. The repertoire includes about 150,000 clones, about 87% of them detected once, and over 3.5% sits in the top ten. Study results and caveats: In blood, top tumor clones expanded by 2 weeks, shrinking by 4.

Points on this clone: Its target is not known.

The sequencing here drew on blood, taken from a patient whose treatment included radiotherapy and nephrectomy. This receptor was obtained from a woman between 65 and 79 years old with renal cell carcinoma. The chain employs TRBV7-6 and TRBJ1-3, with a weak D call TRBD1 (6 bases). The CDR3 reads CASSPIGRGGRSGNTIYF. The CDR3 nucleotides read TGTGCCAGCAGCCCCATAGGGAGGGGGGGACGCTCTGGAAACACCATATATTTT.